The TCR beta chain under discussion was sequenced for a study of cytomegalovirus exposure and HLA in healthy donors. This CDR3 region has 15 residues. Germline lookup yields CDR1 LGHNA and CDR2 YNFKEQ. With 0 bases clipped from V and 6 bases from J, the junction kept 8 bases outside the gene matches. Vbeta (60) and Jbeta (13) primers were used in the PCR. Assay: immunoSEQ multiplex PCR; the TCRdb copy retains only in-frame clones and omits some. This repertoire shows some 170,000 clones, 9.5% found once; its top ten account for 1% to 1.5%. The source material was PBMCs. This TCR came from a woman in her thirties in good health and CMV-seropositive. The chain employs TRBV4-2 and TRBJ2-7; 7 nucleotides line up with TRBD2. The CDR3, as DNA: TGTGCCAGCAGCCAAGATCCAGCCGGGGAGGGCGAGCAGTACTTC. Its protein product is CASSQDPAGEGEQYF.